The T cell receptor (beta chain) described here comes from a study of T-cell reconstitution after alpha-beta-depleted transplantation in children. Findings and limits, study-wide: Two months or so post-transplant, alpha-beta T cells reportedly derived from several hundred expanded graft clones. By one year post-transplant, T-cell counts and diversity largely arose from T cells that were newly produced.

CDR3 size: 17 residues. Trimming pared 5 bases from V and 1 base from J, leaving 15 bases between. Construction of the TCRbeta library involved unique molecular identifiers. TCRdb recomputed calls from the PCR reads with MiXCR, one row per CDR3 protein. The sample consists of around 250,000 distinct CDR3 sequences, approximately 8.9% of them appearing once. Ten or more counts support this clonotype. Its specificity is unknown. V is TRBV12-3 or TRBV12-4 and J is TRBJ2-6, with D perhaps matching TRBD1 (6 bases). The clonotype originates from a male patient aged 10 to 17 who had a stem cell transplant for acute lymphoblastic leukemia, so the T cells may come from the graft donor. The material sequenced was PBMCs, mostly from graft donor cells, taken 180 days after TCRalphabeta/CD19-depleted stem cell transplant. CDR3 bases: TGTGCCAGCAGTCCAGACAGGCCACCGTCTGGGGCCAACGTCCTGACTTTC. It yields the protein CASSPDRPPSGANVLTF.